The 3 T cell receptor beta chains below all came from one sample that was sequenced in a study of beta chain features in type 1 diabetes. Reverse transcription of all isolated RNA meant that expressed TCRB transcripts were sequenced. Some clones are missing from TCRdb's copy, which holds only in-frame ones; the method was immunoSEQ multiplex PCR. This table has 200,000 to 250,000 clones, roughly 9.6% appearing once. The sample comprised naive CD4+ T cells from blood. The receptors originated from a woman under 30 in good health.

The gene calls are TRBV5-1 and TRBJ2-5; maybe TRBD2 (6 bases). In germline, CDR1 is SGHRS, CDR2 YFSETQ. V lost 0 bases, J lost 2 bases, and 8 bases lay in between. CDR3 size: 14 residues. The CDR3 region is CASSLDSGQETQYF. The CDR3 DNA sequence: TGCGCCAGCAGCTTGGATAGCGGACAAGAGACCCAGTACTTC.

CDR3 bases: TGCGCCAGCAGCCCGGGACAGGGGGCTCTAGCCAAAAACATTCAGTACTTC. It yields the protein CASSPGQGALAKNIQYF. This chain joins TRBV5-1 and TRBJ2-4; TRBD1 matches at 12 bases. Germline CDR1 and CDR2: SGHRS and YFSETQ. This CDR3 has 17 amino acids. The J segment lost 0 bases and the V segment lost 4 bases, leaving 5 bases of the junction unmatched.

This clone was counted ten times or more. V gene TRBV21-1 combines with J gene TRBJ1-2; TRBD1, the D gene given by the table, was not confirmed from the DNA. TRBV21-1 is annotated as a pseudogene. The CDR3 runs to 13 residues. Written as DNA, the CDR3 is TGTGCCAGCAGCAGTCCGGACAGGGAAGGCTACACCTTC. Translating it yields CASSSPDREGYTF.